This T cell receptor beta chain was retrieved from a study of blood T cell repertoires in COVID-19. Study information: COVID-19 samples collected from the United States, Italy and Spain covered acute and convalescent phases.

The table came from immunoSEQ multiplex PCR; TCRdb's copy has only in-frame clones and leaves some out. The sample carries approximately 110,000 clones, roughly 82% recorded once. The CDR3 extends over 18 amino acids. The germline CDR1 and CDR2 sequences are SNHLY and FYNNEI. Germline trimming cut 1 base from V and 0 bases from J; bases unmatched to any gene: 6. This sequence was found in a human donor in a cohort sampled during active COVID-19. Input material: peripheral blood. The chain carries TRBV2 and TRBJ2-2; 9 bases agree with TRBD2. The CDR3 spells CASSEEPSGITNTGELFF. The CDR3 DNA is TGTGCCAGCAGTGAAGAGCCTAGCGGGATCACGAACACCGGGGAGCTGTTTTTT.